Listed here are 32 T cell receptor beta chains from one sample, sequenced in a study of tumor-infiltrating lymphocytes in localized non-small cell lung cancer (dated by TCRdb to the early 2020s). The library was prepared using the immunoSEQ multiplex PCR assay. Not all clones reach the TCRdb copy of this immuneACCESS table, which keeps in-frame sequences only. Checked studies attribute under half of the gap to unresolved V genes and leave the rest unexplained. This sample lists 9,000 to 15,000 clones; roughly 70% were detected once. The ten largest clones take up around 10% of the sample. The sample comprised uninvolved lung tissue not adjacent to the tumor. These receptors all stem from a human donor with non-small cell lung cancer.

J is TRBJ2-7 and V is TRBV5-1; D gene unclear. The CDR3 covers 14 residues. The germline CDR1 and CDR2 sequences are SGHRS and YFSETQ. Trimming took off 3 bases at V and 0 bases at J, with 10 bases between the two ends. As DNA, the CDR3 is TGCGCCAGCAGCTCTGGCCGTGGCTCCTACGAGCAGTACTTC. It specifies CASSSGRGSYEQYF.

This chain joins TRBV6-4 and TRBJ2-7; TRBD1 might be the D (6 bases). The ends were cut back, 6 bases at V and 2 bases at J, with 17 bases in the middle. From germline, CDR1 is MRHNA and CDR2 SNTAGT. The CDR3 is made up of 15 amino acids. The CDR3, as DNA: TGTGCCAGCAGCCCCCGGCAGGGGTGGACCTACGAGCAGTACTTC. It is translated as CASSPRQGWTYEQYF.

The chain has TRBV29-1 and TRBJ2-1; D unresolved. This CDR3 contains 14 residues. The germline V gene has CDR1 SQVTM and CDR2 ANQGSEA. Trimming removed 6 bases at V and 4 bases at J, with 16 bases between. DNA of the CDR3: TGCAGCGTCCCAGCCTCTCGGCGATACAATGAGCAGTTCTTC. It specifies CSVPASRRYNEQFF.

The V call is TRBV6-1, the J call TRBJ2-4; D is ambiguous. Trimming stripped 4 bases from V and 2 bases from J, with 9 bases between. Looked up from germline, CDR1 is MNHNS and CDR2 is SASEGT. The CDR3 is made up of 14 amino acids. The CDR3 nucleotides read TGTGCCAGCAGTGGGCACAACACCAAAAACATTCAGTACTTC. Translated, it gives CASSGHNTKNIQYF.

In this sample, this clone turned up a few times. The chain has TRBV5-4 and TRBJ2-1; 10 bases are shared with TRBD2. The CDR3 contains 15 residues. From germline, CDR1 is SGHNT and CDR2 YYREEE (reference sequence). The V segment lost 4 bases and the J segment 8 bases; nucleotides outside the gene matches: 9. The CDR3 DNA reads TGTGCCAGCAGCCGAGCGGGGGGGCTAGCATATGAGCAGTTCTTC. This sequence encodes CASSRAGGLAYEQFF. Using reference TRBV5-4 and TRBJ2-1 for the parts outside the CDR3, the full variable domain is ETGVTQSPTHLIKTRGQQVTLRCSSQSGHNTVSWYQQALGQGPQFIFQYYREEENGRGNFPPRFSGLQFPNYSSELNVNALELDDSALYLCASSRAGGLAYEQFFGPGTRLTVL.

This chain connects TRBV5-1 to TRBJ1-2, with TRBD1 matching 10 bases. Germline V gene lookup returns CDR1 SGHRS and CDR2 YFSETQ. The CDR3 runs to 15 residues. V dropped 6 bases and J dropped 3; count of bases not matched to a gene: 8. As DNA, the CDR3 is TGCGCCAGCACCTCCGGACAGGGGGGATACTATGGCTACACCTTC. Protein product: CASTSGQGGYYGYTF.

This clone appeared once. V and J are TRBV4-1 and TRBJ2-6; TRBD1 aligns across 10 bases. CDR1 is MGHRA, CDR2 YSYEKL, per germline. The CDR3 is 19 amino acids. V was pared by 3 bases and J by 0 bases, with 8 bases of the junction left unmatched. The CDR3 DNA reads as TGCGCCAGCAGCCACGCCGGGACAGGGGACCCCTCTGGGGCCAACGTCCTGACTTTC. It translates to CASSHAGTGDPSGANVLTF.

V usage is TRBV9 and J usage is TRBJ2-6; TRBD1 matches at 8 bases. The V and J ends lost 2 bases and 2 bases, in that order; junction bases with no gene match: 0. This CDR3 comprises 15 residues. The germline V gene has CDR1 SGDLS and CDR2 YYNGEE. The CDR3 DNA follows: TGTGCCAGCAGCGTGGACAGGGCTGGGGCCAACGTCCTGACTTTC. Residues: CASSVDRAGANVLTF.

This chain connects TRBV7-2 to TRBJ1-1; D perhaps matches TRBD1 (5 bases). The length of the CDR3 is 13 residues. From germline, CDR1 is SGHTA and CDR2 FQGNSA. V gave up 5 bases and J gave up 4 bases, with 11 bases separating them. The CDR3 reads CASSAGSSTEAFF. CDR3 coding DNA: TGTGCCAGCAGCGCAGGGAGTTCCACTGAAGCTTTCTTT.

The chain is built from TRBV7-2 and TRBJ2-7; 9 bases agree with TRBD2. The CDR3 runs 12 residues. Unmatched junction bases numbered 7, after V lost 4 bases and J lost 12 bases. Germline V gene data show CDR1 as SGHTA and CDR2 as FQGNSA. The CDR3 bases are TGTGCCAGCAGCTCCGGAGTAGCGGGGGTGTACTTC. It is translated as CASSSGVAGVYF.

This chain links TRBV16 with TRBJ1-5, with a weak D call TRBD1 (6 bases). The CDR3 covers 17 residues. Germline CDR1 KGHSY, CDR2 FQNENV. Trimming took 1 base from V and 4 from J, leaving 17 bases between them. The chain's CDR3 is CASSQFIGGRGNQPQHF. Here the CDR3 DNA reads TGTGCCAGCAGCCAATTTATCGGGGGCCGGGGGAATCAGCCCCAGCATTTT. The whole variable domain, filled in from reference TRBV16 and TRBJ1-5, reads GEEVAQTPKHLVRGEGQKAKLYCAPIKGHSYVFWYQQVLKNEFKFLISFQNENVFDETGMPKERFSAKCLPNSPCSLEIQATKLEDSAVYFCASSQFIGGRGNQPQHFGDGTRLSIL.

The rearrangement links TRBV6-5 to TRBJ1-2; 12 positions match TRBD1. Germline V CDR1 and CDR2: MNHEY, SVGAGI. The trim removed 2 bases at V and 7 bases at J, leaving 8 bases unmatched. The CDR3 length is 16 residues. The CDR3 loop is CASSYGGTGGVFGYTF. CDR3 bases: TGTGCCAGCAGTTACGGGGGGACAGGGGGCGTTTTTGGCTACACCTTC.

This chain uses TRBV5-4 with TRBJ2-3; 16 bases fit TRBD2. This CDR3 comprises 19 residues. Germline V CDR1 and CDR2: SGHNT, YYREEE (reference sequence). J lost 1 base, V lost 0 bases, and 5 bases had no gene match. CDR3 sequence: CASSLVRGLAGGRTDTQYF. Here the CDR3 DNA reads TGTGCCAGCAGCTTGGTACGGGGACTAGCGGGGGGGCGCACAGATACGCAGTATTTT.

The chain combines TRBV4-1 with TRBJ2-7; TRBD2 matches 11 bases. After removal of 4 bases from V and 2 bases from J, the junction contained 1 base not matched to a gene. CDR1 MGHRA and CDR2 YSYEKL come from the germline V gene. CDR3 size: 14 residues. The CDR3 DNA is TGCGCCAGCAGCCCGGGACTAGCGGCCTACGAGCAGTACTTC. Its protein product is CASSPGLAAYEQYF.

V gene TRBV19 combines with J gene TRBJ2-7; D tentatively fits TRBD1 or TRBD2 (5 bases each). Deletions cut 6 bases from V and 7 bases from J, with 22 bases between. This CDR3 has 15 amino acids. In germline, CDR1 is LNHDA, CDR2 SQIVND (reference sequence). In DNA, the CDR3 is TGTGCCAGTAGGATTACCGGGACCTCCGGTACGGAGCAGTACTTC. Protein product: CASRITGTSGTEQYF.

Only one count was recorded for this clone. This chain connects TRBV6-5 to TRBJ2-1; D perhaps matches TRBD1 (5 bases). CDR1 and CDR2 (germline): MNHEY, SVGAGI. This CDR3 has 15 residues. Trimming removed 1 base at V and 0 bases at J, with 7 bases between. The chain's CDR3 is CASSYLGASYNEQFF. CDR3 DNA sequence: TGTGCCAGCAGTTACTTAGGGGCCTCCTACAATGAGCAGTTCTTC.

This clone is labeled medium-sized. The chain joins TRBV5-1 to TRBJ1-4, with D maybe TRBD1 (5 bases). The CDR3 totals 14 residues. Deletions cut 1 base from V and 4 bases from J, with 8 bases between. In germline, CDR1 is SGHRS, CDR2 YFSETQ. The CDR3 DNA sequence: TGCGCCAGCAGCTTGAATGGGGGTAATGAAAAACTGTTTTTT. It yields the protein CASSLNGGNEKLFF.

The chain links TRBV7-2 to TRBJ1-3; D may be TRBD1 (6 bases). The CDR3 is 14 residues long. Trimming left V 5 bases short and J 3 bases short, with 11 bases between. CDR1 and CDR2 from the germline V gene are SGHTA and FQGNSA. Written as DNA, the CDR3 is TGTGCCAGCAGCCTGACAGGAGATGGAAACACCATATATTTT. Translated: CASSLTGDGNTIYF.

Sample share makes this clone medium-sized (0.01 to 0.1%). The chain uses TRBV12-5 and TRBJ2-1; TRBD1 or TRBD2 may be the D gene (6 bases each). Germline V gene data show CDR1 as LGHNT and CDR2 as FRNRAP. This CDR3 contains 18 residues. The V end was cut by 2 bases, the J end by 0 bases, with 17 bases between. CDR3 DNA: TGTGCTAGTGGTTTGAGCCGACTAGGGGGGATCTCCTACAATGAGCAGTTCTTC. The encoded protein is CASGLSRLGGISYNEQFF.

This chain connects TRBV5-6 to TRBJ2-5, with D perhaps matching TRBD1 (5 bases). The CDR3 covers 14 residues. V was shortened by 2 bases and J by 5 bases, with 13 bases between the two germline ends. CDR1 and CDR2 from the germline V gene are SGHDT and YYEEEE. This chain's CDR3 is CASSFAGLVETQYF. CDR3 coding DNA: TGTGCCAGCAGCTTTGCAGGGCTCGTGGAGACCCAGTACTTC.

The J gene is TRBJ2-5, the V gene TRBV6-5; 13 nucleotides line up with TRBD2. Germline values: CDR1 MNHEY, CDR2 SVGAGI. This CDR3 comprises 15 residues. The V and J ends lost 5 bases and 8 bases, in that order; junction bases with no gene match: 8. The CDR3 sequence: CASSQQLAGGHTQYF. The CDR3 DNA follows: TGTGCCAGCAGTCAGCAACTAGCGGGGGGGCACACCCAGTACTTC.

This clone appeared a single time. This chain uses TRBV27 with TRBJ2-3; a possible D gene is TRBD1 (5 bases). V lost 5 bases and J lost 1, with 16 bases in between. This CDR3 has 16 amino acids. Germline V gene sequence: CDR1 MNHEY, CDR2 SMNVEV (reference sequence). This CDR3 is CASSGTRASGTDTQYF. The CDR3 DNA reads as TGTGCCAGCAGTGGCACCAGGGCATCCGGCACAGATACGCAGTATTTT.

The chain is built from TRBV14 and TRBJ2-1, with D unresolved. The CDR3 covers 16 residues. Germline V gives CDR1 SGHDN, CDR2 FVKESK. V gave up 2 bases and J gave up 0 bases, with 11 bases separating them. The CDR3 coding sequence is TGTGCCAGCAGCCAATTGTCAGGTAGCTCCTACAATGAGCAGTTCTTC. Protein sequence: CASSQLSGSSYNEQFF.

The chain joins TRBV6-5 to TRBJ2-3, with 9 bases lining up with TRBD1. The trim removed 4 bases at V and 9 bases at J, leaving 11 bases unmatched. The CDR3 is made up of 15 amino acids. Germline-derived CDR1 and CDR2 are MNHEY and SVGAGI. CDR3 loop: CASSSPGQGVLTQYF. In DNA form, the CDR3 reads TGTGCCAGCAGTTCTCCGGGACAGGGTGTCCTAACGCAGTATTTT.

This clone was seen a single time. V gene TRBV6-5 combines with J gene TRBJ1-5; D not resolved. Trimming pared 8 bases from V and 9 bases from J, leaving 14 bases between. Germline V gene sequence: CDR1 MNHEY, CDR2 SVGAGI. This CDR3 is built from 12 residues. CDR3 sequence: CASGESKGPQHF. CDR3 DNA sequence: TGTGCCAGCGGCGAATCTAAGGGGCCCCAGCATTTT.

The rearrangement uses TRBV12-5 and TRBJ1-1, with a weak D call TRBD1 (6 bases). V was pared by 0 bases and J by 4 bases, with 18 bases between. Germline V gene sequence: CDR1 LGHNT, CDR2 FRNRAP. The CDR3 runs 17 residues. The CDR3 protein is CASGLVLGAWQVTEAFF. CDR3 DNA sequence: TGTGCTAGTGGTTTGGTACTGGGGGCTTGGCAGGTCACTGAAGCTTTCTTT.

This chain connects TRBV20-1 to TRBJ2-3, with 10 bases fitting TRBD2. The germline V gene encodes CDR1 DFQATT and CDR2 SNEGSKA (reference sequence). The CDR3 is 11 residues long. The CDR3 sequence: CSVTSGDTQYF. The CDR3 DNA follows: TGCAGCGTGACTAGCGGGGATACGCAGTATTTT.

The chain joins TRBV28 to TRBJ1-1; 8 nucleotides agree with TRBD1. J was trimmed by 1 base and V by 6 bases; bases with no gene match: 10. Germline lookup yields CDR1 MDHEN and CDR2 SYDVKM. This CDR3 is 16 amino acids long. The CDR3 sequence is CASRRTGIIWNTEAFF. The CDR3 DNA follows: TGTGCCAGCAGAAGGACAGGGATAATCTGGAACACTGAAGCTTTCTTT.

The genes are TRBV2 and TRBJ1-6; TRBD1 is a possible D gene (5 bases). V shed 0 bases and J shed 0 bases, with 18 bases lying between them. The CDR3 is 20 amino acids. Germline CDR1 SNHLY, CDR2 FYNNEI. The DNA for the CDR3 is TGTGCCAGCAGTGAAGCAAGATGGGACCGAACGAGCTCCTATAATTCACCCCTCCACTTT. This codes for CASSEARWDRTSSYNSPLHF.

The chain combines TRBV7-2 with TRBJ1-3, with D uncertain. Per germline, CDR1 SGHTA and CDR2 FQGNSA. The V end was cut by 4 bases, the J end by 7 bases, with 14 bases between. The CDR3 totals 14 residues. For the CDR3, the DNA is TGTGCCAGCAGCTACGGCAGGATCGGGAACACCATATATTTT. Its translation: CASSYGRIGNTIYF.

The chain is built from TRBV5-5 and TRBJ2-1; D remains ambiguous. CDR3 length: 11 residues. Between the trimmed V and J ends, which lost 2 bases and 7 bases, there was a span of 4 bases. Germline CDR1 reads SGHKS; CDR2 reads YYEKEE (reference sequence). The CDR3 here is CASSFRNEQFF. The CDR3 DNA is TGTGCCAGCAGCTTTCGGAATGAGCAGTTCTTC.

A few counts support this clone. The CDR3 DNA reads as TGCGCCAGCAGCCAAGAGTCTTTGAGACAGGGGGCTGAAAAACTGTTTTTT. Its translation is CASSQESLRQGAEKLFF. The rearrangement links TRBV4-3 to TRBJ1-4, with 10 bases that match TRBD1. Germline CDR1 and CDR2: LGHNA and YSLEER. CDR3 length: 17 residues. V gave up 0 bases and J gave up 7 bases; unmatched junction bases: 8.